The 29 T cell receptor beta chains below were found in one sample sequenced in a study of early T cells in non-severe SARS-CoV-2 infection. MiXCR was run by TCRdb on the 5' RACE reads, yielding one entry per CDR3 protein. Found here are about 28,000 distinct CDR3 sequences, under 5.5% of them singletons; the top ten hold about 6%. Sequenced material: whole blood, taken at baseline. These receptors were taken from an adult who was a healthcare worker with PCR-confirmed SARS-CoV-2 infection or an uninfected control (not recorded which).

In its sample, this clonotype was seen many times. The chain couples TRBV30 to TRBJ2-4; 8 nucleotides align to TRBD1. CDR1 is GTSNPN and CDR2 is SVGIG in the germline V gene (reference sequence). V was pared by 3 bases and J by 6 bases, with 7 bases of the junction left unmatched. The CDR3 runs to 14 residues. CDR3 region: CAWRDRAGGNIQYF. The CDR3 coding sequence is TGTGCCTGGAGGGACAGGGCGGGTGGAAACATTCAGTACTTC.

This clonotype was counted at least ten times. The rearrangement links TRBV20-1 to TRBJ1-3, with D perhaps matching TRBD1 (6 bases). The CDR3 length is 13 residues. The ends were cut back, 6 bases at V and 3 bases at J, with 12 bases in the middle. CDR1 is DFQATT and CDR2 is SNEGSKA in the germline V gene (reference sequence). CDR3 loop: CSAEQGIGNTIYF. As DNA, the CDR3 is TGCAGTGCCGAACAGGGAATTGGAAACACCATATATTTT.

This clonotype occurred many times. The CDR3 nucleotides are TGTGCCAGCAGCTTGGGACTAGCGGGGGCCACTAGCACAGATACGCAGTATTTT. It encodes CASSLGLAGATSTDTQYF. This rearrangement joins TRBV7-2 to TRBJ2-3; 14 bases are shared with TRBD2. In germline, CDR1 is SGHTA, CDR2 FQGNSA. V trimming: 3 bases; J trimming: 0 bases; junction bases outside the gene matches: 5. The CDR3 is 18 residues long. Using reference TRBV7-2 and TRBJ2-3 for the parts outside the CDR3, the full variable domain is GAGVSQSPSNKVTEKGKDVELRCDPISGHTALYWYRQSLGQGLEFLIYFQGNSAPDKSGLPSDRFSAERTGGSVSTLTIQRTQQEDSAVYLCASSLGLAGATSTDTQYFGPGTRLTVL.

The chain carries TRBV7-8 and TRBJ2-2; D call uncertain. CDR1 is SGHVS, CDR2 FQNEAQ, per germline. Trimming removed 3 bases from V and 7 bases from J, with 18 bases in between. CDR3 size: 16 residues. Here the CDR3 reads CASSFGEPLVSGELFF. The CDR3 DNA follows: TGTGCCAGCAGCTTTGGGGAACCTCTAGTGAGCGGGGAGCTGTTTTTT.

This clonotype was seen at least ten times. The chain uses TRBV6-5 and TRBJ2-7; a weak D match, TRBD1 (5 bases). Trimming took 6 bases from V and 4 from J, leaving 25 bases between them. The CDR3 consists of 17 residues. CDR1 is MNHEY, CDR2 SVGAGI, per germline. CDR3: CASSPPLGQGHIYEQYF. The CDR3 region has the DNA TGTGCCAGCAGCCCACCACTCGGGCAGGGCCATATTTACGAGCAGTACTTC.

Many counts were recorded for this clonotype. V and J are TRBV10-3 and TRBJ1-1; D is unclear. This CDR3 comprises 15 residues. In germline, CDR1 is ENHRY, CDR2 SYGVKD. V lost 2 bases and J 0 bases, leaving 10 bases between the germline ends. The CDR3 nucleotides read TGTGCCATCAGTGAGGGGGTGGGGATGAACACTGAAGCTTTCTTT. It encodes CAISEGVGMNTEAFF.

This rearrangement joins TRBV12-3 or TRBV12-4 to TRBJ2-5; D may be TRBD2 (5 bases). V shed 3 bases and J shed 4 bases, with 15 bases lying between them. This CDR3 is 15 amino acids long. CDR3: CASSLEQDWLETQYF. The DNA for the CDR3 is TGTGCCAGCAGTTTGGAGCAGGACTGGTTAGAGACCCAGTACTTC.

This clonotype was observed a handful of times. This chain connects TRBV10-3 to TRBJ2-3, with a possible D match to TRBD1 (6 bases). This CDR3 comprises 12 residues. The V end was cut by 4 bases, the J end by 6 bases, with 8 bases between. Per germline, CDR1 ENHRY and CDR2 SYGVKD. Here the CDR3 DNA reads TGTGCCATCAGTGGGGGGCGGGATACGCAGTATTTT. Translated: CAISGGRDTQYF.

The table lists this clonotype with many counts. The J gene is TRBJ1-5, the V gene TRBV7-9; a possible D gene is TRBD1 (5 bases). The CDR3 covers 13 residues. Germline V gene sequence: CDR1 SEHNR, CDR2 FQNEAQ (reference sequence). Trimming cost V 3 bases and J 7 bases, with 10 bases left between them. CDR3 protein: CASSFGGEQPQHF. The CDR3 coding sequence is TGTGCCAGCAGCTTCGGGGGAGAGCAGCCCCAGCATTTT.

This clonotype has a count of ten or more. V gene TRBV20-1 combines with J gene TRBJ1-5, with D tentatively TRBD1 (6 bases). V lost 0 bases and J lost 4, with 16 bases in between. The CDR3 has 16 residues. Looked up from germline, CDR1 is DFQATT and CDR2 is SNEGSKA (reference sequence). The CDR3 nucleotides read TGCAGTGCTAGAGATCTCATGGGAGGGGGTAATCAGCCCCAGCATTTT. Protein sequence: CSARDLMGGGNQPQHF.

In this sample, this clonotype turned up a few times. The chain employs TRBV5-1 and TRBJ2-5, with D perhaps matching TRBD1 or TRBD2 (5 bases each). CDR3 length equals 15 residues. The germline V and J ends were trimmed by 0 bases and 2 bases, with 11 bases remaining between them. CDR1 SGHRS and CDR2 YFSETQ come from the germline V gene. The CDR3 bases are TGCGCCAGCAGCTTGGCGGGACCGCCGCAAGAGACCCAGTACTTC. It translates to CASSLAGPPQETQYF.

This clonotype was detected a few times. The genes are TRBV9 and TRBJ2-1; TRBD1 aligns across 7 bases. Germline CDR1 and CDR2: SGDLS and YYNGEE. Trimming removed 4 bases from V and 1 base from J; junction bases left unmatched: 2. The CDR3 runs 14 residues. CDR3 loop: CASSRDSSYNEQFF. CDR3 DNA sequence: TGTGCCAGCAGCAGGGACAGTTCCTACAATGAGCAGTTCTTC.

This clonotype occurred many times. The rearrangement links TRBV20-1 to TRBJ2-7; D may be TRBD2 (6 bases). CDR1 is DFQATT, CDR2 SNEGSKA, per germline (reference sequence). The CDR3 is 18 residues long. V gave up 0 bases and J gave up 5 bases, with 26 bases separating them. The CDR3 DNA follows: TGCAGTGCTAGAGATAGCACGGGGGTTAAAGCGGTTCAGCACGAGCAGTACTTC. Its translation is CSARDSTGVKAVQHEQYF.

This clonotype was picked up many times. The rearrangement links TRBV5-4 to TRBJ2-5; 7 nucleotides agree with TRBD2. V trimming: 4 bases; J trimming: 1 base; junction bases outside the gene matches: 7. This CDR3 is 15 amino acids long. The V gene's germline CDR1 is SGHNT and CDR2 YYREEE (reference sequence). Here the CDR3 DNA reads TGTGCCAGCAGCCCTGCCGGGACTACCCAAGAGACCCAGTACTTC. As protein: CASSPAGTTQETQYF.

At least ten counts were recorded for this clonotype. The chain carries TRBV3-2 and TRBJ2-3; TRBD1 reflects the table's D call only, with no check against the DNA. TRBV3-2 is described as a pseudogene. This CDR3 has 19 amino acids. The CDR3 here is CASSQDSGLDGLSTDTQYF. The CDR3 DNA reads TGTGCCAGCAGCCAAGATTCGGGGCTCGACGGTCTTAGCACAGATACGCAGTATTTT.

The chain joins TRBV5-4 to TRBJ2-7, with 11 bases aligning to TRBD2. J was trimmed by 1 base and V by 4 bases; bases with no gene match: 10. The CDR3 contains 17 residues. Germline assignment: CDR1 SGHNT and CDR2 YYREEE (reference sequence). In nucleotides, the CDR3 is TGTGCCAGCAGCCCTCCGGGACTAGCGGACCGTTCCTACGAGCAGTACTTC. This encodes CASSPPGLADRSYEQYF.

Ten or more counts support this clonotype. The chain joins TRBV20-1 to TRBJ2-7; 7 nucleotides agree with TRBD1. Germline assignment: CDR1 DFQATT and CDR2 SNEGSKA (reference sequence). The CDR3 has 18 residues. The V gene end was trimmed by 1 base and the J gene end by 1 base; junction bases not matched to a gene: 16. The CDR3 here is CSARALPSDRFFSYEQYF. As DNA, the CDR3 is TGCAGTGCTAGAGCCCTTCCCTCGGACAGGTTTTTTTCCTACGAGCAGTACTTC.

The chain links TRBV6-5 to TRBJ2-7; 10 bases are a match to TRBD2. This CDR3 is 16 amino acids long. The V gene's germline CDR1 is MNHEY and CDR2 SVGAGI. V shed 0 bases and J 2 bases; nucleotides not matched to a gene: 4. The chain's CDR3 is CASSYSLAGVAYEQYF. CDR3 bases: TGTGCCAGCAGTTACTCGCTAGCGGGGGTGGCCTACGAGCAGTACTTC.

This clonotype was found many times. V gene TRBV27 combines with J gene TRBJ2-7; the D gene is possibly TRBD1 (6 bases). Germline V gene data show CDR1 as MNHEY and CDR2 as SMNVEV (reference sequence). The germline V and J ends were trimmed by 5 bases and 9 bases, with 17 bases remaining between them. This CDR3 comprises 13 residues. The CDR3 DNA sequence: TGTGCCAGCAGTCTGGAATCCAAGACAGGGCAGTACTTC. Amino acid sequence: CASSLESKTGQYF.

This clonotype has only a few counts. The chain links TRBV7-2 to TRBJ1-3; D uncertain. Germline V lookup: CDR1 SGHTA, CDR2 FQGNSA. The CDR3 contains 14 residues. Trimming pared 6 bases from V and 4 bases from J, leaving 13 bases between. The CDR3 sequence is CASSLAGGGNTIYF. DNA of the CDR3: TGTGCCAGCAGTCTCGCGGGAGGAGGAAACACCATATATTTT.

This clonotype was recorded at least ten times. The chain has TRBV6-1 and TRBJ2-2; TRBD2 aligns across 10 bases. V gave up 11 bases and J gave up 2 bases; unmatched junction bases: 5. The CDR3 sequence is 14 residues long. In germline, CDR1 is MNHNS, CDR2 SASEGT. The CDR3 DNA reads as TGTGCCTCCGGGACTAGCGTCAACACCGGGGAGCTGTTTTTT. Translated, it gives CASGTSVNTGELFF.

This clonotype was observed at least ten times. The CDR3 nucleotides are TGTGCCAGCAGCTCCGTGGGTAGCAATCAGCCCCAGCATTTT. As protein: CASSSVGSNQPQHF. V gene TRBV7-2 combines with J gene TRBJ1-5, with D unclear. The CDR3 length is 14 residues. Germline lookup yields CDR1 SGHTA and CDR2 FQGNSA. V dropped 4 bases and J dropped 0 bases, with 7 bases sitting between them.

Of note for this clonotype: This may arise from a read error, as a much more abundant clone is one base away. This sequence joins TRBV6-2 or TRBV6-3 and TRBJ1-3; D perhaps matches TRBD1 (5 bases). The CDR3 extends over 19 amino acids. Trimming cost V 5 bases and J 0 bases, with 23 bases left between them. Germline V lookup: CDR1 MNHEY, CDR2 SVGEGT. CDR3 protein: CASSRSGAGHPRSGNTIYF. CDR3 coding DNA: TGTGCCAGCAGTCGAAGTGGGGCAGGCCACCCTCGCTCTGGAAACACCATATATTTT.

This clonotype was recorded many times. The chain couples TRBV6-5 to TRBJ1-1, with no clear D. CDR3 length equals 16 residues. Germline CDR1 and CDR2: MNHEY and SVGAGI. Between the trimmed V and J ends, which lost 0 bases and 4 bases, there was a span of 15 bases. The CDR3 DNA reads TGTGCCAGCAGTTACTCGATTGATCCGGGAGGCACTGAAGCTTTCTTT. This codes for CASSYSIDPGGTEAFF.

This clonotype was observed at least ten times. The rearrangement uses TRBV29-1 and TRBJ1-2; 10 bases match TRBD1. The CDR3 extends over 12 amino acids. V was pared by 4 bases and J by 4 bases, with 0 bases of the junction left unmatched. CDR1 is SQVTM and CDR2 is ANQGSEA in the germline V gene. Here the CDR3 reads CSVGTGGYGYTF. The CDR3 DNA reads TGCAGCGTTGGGACAGGGGGCTATGGCTACACCTTC.

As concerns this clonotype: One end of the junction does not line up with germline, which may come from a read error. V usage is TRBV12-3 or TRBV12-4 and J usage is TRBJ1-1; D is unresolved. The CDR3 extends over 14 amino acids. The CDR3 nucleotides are TGTGCCAGCAGTTTATTACTCACCGACACCGAAGCTTTCTTT. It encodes CASSLLLTDTEAFF.

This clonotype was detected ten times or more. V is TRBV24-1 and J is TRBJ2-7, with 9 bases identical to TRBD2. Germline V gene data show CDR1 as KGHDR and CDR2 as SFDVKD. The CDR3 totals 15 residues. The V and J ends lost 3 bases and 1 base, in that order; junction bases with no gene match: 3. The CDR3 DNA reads TGTGCCACCAGTGATACGACTAGCGGTTCCTACGAGCAGTACTTC. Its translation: CATSDTTSGSYEQYF.

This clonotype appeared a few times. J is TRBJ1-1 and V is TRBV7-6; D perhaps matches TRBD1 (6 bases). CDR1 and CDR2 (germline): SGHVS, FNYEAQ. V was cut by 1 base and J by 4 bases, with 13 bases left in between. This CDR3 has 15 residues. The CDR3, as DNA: TGTGCCAGCAGCTTAGGTGCAGGGGCGACCACTGAAGCTTTCTTT. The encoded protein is CASSLGAGATTEAFF. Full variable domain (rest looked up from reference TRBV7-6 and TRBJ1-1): GAGVSQSPRYKVTKRGQDVALRCDPISGHVSLYWYRQALGQGPEFLTYFNYEAQQDKSGLPNDRFSAERPEGSISTLTIQRTEQRDSAMYRCASSLGAGATTEAFFGQGTRLTVV.

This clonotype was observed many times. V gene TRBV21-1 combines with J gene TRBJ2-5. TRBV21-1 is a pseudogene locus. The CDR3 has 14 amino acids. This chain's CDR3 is CASSKIRYQETQYF. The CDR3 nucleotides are TGTGCCAGCAGCAAGATCAGATACCAAGAGACCCAGTACTTC.